This T cell receptor (beta chain) was captured in a study of blood T cell repertoires in COVID-19. In the original analysis: It was from reference gene primer amplification that nucleated cell counts were estimated. This table comes from immunoSEQ multiplex PCR, and its TCRdb copy is limited to in-frame clones, with some not included. V and J calls and clone size are as listed in that table; D and trimming were resolved from the DNA. The sample has 180,000 or so clones, roughly 81% seen once; the top ten hold 7.5% to 9.5%. V dropped 4 bases and J dropped 6 bases, with 9 bases sitting between them. The germline V gene encodes CDR1 GTSNPN and CDR2 SVGIG (reference sequence). The CDR3 consists of 11 residues.

The clonotype was recovered from a man in his forties or fifties who had recovered from COVID-19. The sequenced sample was peripheral blood. The gene calls are TRBV30 and TRBJ1-2; D gene unclear. For the CDR3, the DNA is TGTGCCTGGAAAACGGGAGATGGCTACACCTTC. Translating it yields CAWKTGDGYTF.